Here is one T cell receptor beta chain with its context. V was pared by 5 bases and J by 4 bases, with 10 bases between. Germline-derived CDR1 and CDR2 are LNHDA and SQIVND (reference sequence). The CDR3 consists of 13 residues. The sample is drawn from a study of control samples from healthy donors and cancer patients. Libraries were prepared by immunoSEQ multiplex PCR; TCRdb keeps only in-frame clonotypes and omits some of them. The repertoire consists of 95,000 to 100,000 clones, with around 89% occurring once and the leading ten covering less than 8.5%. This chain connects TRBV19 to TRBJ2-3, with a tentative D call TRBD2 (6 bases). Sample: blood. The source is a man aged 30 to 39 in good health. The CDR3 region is CASSSRGADTQYF. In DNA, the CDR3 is TGTGCCAGTAGTTCTCGCGGGGCAGATACGCAGTATTTT. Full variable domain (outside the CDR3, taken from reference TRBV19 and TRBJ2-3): DGGITQSPKYLFRKEGQNVTLSCEQNLNHDAMYWYRQDPGQGLRLIYYSQIVNDFQKGDIAEGYSVSREKKESFPLTVTSAQKNPTAFYLCASSSRGADTQYFGPGTRLTVL.